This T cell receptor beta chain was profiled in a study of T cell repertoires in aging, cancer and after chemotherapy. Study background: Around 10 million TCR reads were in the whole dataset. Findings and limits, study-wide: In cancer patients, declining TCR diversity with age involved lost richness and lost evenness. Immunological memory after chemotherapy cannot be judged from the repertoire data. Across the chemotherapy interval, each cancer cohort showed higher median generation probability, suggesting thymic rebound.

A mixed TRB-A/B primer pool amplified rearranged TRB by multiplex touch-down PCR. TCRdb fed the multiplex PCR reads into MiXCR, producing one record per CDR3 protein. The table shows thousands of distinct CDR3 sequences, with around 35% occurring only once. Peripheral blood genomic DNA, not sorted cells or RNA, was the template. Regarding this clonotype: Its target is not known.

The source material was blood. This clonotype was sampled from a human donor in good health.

CDR3 loop: CASSSPSGAQPQHF. The CDR3 DNA follows: TGTGCCAGCAGTTCCCCCTCAGGGGCTCAGCCCCAGCATTTT. The chain links TRBV12-3 or TRBV12-4 to TRBJ1-5, with D tentatively TRBD1 (6 bases). V lost 4 bases and J 6 bases, leaving 13 bases between the germline ends. CDR3 size: 14 residues.